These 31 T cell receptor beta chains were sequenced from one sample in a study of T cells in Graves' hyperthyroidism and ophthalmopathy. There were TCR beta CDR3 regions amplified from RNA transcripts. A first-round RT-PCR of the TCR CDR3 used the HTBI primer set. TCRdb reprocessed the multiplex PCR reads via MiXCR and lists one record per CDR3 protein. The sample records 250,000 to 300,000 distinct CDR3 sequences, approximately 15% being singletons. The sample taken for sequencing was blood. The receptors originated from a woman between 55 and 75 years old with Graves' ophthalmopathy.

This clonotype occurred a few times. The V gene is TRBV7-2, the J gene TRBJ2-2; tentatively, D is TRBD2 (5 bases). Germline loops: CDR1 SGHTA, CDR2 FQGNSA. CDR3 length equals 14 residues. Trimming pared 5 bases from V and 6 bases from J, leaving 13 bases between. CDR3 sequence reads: CASSLGSRAGELFF. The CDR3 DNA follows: TGTGCCAGCAGCCTAGGGAGTCGGGCCGGGGAGCTGTTTTTT.

Here the CDR3 DNA reads TGTGCCAGCTCACCCTCCAGGGGACCCGGGGAGCTGTTTTTT. Protein: CASSPSRGPGELFF. The rearrangement joins TRBV18 to TRBJ2-2; TRBD1 is a possible D gene (6 bases). The CDR3 runs to 14 residues. Between the trimmed V and J ends, which lost 3 bases and 6 bases, there was a span of 11 bases. Germline V gives CDR1 KGHSH, CDR2 LQKENI.

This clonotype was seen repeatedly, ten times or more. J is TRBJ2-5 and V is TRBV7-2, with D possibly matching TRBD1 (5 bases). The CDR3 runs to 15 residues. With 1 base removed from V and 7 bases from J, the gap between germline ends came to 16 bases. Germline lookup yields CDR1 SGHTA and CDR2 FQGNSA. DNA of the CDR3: TGTGCCAGCAGCTTAGATCCAGGGCCTTTCCGGACCCAGTACTTC. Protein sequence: CASSLDPGPFRTQYF.

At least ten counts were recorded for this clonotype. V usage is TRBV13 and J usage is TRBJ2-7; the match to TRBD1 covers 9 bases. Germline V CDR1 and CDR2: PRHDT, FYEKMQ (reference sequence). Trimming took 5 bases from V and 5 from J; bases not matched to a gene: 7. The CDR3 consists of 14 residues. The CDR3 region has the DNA TGTGCCAGCAGCGATGGACAGGGGAGAAACGAGCAGTACTTC. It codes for CASSDGQGRNEQYF.

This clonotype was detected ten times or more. Written as DNA, the CDR3 is TGTGCCAGCAGCAAGAGGACAGTTTACAATGAGCAGTTCTTC. It codes for CASSKRTVYNEQFF. The chain couples TRBV12-3 or TRBV12-4 to TRBJ2-1, with TRBD1 as a possible D gene (6 bases). The CDR3 contains 14 residues. Trimming left V 6 bases short and J 4 bases short, with 13 bases between.

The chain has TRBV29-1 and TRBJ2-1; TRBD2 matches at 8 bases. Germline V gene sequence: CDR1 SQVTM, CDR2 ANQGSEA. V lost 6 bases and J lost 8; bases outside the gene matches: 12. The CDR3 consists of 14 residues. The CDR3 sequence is CSVPSSGNPHEQFF. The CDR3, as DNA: TGCAGCGTCCCAAGTAGCGGGAACCCTCATGAGCAGTTCTTC.

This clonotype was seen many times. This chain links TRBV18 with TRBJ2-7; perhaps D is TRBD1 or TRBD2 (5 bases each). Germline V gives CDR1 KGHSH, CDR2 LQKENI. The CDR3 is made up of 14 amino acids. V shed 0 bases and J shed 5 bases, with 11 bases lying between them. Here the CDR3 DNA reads TGTGCCAGCTCACCACCGAGGGACGGAAACGAGCAGTACTTC. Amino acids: CASSPPRDGNEQYF.

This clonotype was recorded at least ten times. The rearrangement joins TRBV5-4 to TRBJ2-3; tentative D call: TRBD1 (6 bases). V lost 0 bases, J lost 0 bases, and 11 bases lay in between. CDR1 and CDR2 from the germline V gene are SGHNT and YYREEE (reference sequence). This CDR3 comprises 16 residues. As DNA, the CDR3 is TGTGCCAGCAGCTTGGGGGCAGGGGTAAGCACAGATACGCAGTATTTT. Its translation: CASSLGAGVSTDTQYF.

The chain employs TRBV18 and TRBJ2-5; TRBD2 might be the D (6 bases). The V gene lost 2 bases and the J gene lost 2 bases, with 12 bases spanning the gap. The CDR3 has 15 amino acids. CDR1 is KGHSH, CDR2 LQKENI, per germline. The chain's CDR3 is CASSPNFGTQETQYF. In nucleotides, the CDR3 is TGTGCCAGCTCACCAAACTTCGGGACTCAAGAGACCCAGTACTTC.

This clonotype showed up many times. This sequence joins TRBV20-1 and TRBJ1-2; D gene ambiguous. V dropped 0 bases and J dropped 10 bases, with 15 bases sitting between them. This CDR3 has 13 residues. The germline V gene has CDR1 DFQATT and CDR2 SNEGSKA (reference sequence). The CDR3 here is CSARDRSGLVYTF. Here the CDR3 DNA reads TGCAGTGCTAGAGATCGGTCAGGTTTGGTCTACACCTTC.

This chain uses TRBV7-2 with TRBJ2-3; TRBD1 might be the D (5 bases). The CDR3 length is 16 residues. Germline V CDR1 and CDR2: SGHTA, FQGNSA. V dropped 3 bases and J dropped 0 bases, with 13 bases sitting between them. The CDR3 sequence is CASSFRTPPSTDTQYF. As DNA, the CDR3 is TGTGCCAGCAGCTTTAGGACACCCCCGAGCACAGATACGCAGTATTTT.

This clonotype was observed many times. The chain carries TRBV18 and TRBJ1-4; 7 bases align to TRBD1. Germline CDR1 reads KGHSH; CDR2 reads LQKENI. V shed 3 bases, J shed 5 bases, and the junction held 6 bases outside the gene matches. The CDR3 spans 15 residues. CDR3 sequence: CASSPRQGQNEKLFF. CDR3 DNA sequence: TGTGCCAGCTCACCCCGACAGGGCCAAAATGAAAAACTGTTTTTT.

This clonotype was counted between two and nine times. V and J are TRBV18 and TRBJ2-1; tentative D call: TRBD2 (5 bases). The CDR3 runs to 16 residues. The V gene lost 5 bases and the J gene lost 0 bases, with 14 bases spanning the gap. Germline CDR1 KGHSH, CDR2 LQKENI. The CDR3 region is CASSRGWGLSYNEQFF. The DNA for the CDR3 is TGTGCCAGCTCAAGAGGGTGGGGTCTCTCCTACAATGAGCAGTTCTTC.

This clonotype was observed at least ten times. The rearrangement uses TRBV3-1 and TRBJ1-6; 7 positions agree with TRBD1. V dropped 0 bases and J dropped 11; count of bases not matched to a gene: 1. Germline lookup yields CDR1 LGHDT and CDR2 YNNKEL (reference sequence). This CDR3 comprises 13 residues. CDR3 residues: CASSQDRGTPLHF. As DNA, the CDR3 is TGTGCCAGCAGCCAAGACAGGGGGACACCCCTCCACTTT.

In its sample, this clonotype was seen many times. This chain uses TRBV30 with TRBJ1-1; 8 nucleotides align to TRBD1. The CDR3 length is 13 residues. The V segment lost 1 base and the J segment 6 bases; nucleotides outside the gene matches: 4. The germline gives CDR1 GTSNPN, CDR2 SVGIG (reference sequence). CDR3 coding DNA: TGTGCCTGGAGTGCTTTGACAGGGGCTGAAGCTTTCTTT. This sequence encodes CAWSALTGAEAFF.

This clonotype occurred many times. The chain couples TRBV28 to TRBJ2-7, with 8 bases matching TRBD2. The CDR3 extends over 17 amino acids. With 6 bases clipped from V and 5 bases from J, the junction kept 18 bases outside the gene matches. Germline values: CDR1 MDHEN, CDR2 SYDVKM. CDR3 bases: TGTGCCAGCAGCACACGGATGGACGGGAGGGCCTACCACGAGCAGTACTTC. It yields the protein CASSTRMDGRAYHEQYF.

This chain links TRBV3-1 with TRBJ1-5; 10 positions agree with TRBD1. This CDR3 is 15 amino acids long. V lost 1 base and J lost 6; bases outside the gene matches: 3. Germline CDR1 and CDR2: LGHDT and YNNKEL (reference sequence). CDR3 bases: TGTGCCAGCAGCCAAGCGACAGGGGGCAGTCAGCCCCAGCATTTT. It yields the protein CASSQATGGSQPQHF.

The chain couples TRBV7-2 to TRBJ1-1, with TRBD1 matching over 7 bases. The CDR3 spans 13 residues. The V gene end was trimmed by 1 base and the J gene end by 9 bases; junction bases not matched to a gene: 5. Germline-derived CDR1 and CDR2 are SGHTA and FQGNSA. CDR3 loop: CASSLGRTGKAFF. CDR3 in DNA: TGTGCCAGCAGCTTAGGGCGGACAGGCAAAGCTTTCTTT.

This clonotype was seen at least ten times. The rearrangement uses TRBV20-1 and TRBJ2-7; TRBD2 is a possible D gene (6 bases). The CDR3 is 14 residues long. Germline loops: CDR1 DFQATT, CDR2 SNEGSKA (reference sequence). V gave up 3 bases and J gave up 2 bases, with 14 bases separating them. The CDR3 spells CSARGGLATYEQYF. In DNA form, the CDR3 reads TGCAGTGCTAGGGGTGGGCTAGCGACCTACGAGCAGTACTTC.

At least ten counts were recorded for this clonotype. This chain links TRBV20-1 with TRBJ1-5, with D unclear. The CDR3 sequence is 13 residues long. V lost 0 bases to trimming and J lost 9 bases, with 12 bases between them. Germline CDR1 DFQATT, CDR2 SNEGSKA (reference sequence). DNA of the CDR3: TGCAGTGCTAGAGATCGCTTCGGTCGGCCCCAGCATTTT. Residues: CSARDRFGRPQHF.

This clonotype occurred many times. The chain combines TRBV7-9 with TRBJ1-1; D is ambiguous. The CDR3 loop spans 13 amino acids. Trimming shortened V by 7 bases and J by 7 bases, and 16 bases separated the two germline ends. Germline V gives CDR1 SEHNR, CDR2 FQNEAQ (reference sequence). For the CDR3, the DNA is TGTGCCAGCACCCTCGAAGGTGGGGTTGAAGCTTTCTTT. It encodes CASTLEGGVEAFF.

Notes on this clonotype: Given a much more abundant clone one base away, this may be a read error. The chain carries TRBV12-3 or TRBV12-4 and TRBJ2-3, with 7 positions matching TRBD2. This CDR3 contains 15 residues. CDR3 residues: CVSSKVGGTTDTQYF. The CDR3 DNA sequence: TGTGTCAGCTCAAAAGTCGGGGGGACCACAGATACGCAGTATTTT.

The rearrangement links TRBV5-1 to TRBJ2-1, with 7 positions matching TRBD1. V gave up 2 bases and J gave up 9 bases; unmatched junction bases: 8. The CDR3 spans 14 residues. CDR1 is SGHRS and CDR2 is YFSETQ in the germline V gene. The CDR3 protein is CASSLGGPEAEQFF. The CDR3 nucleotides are TGCGCCAGCAGCTTAGGGGGCCCCGAGGCTGAGCAGTTCTTC. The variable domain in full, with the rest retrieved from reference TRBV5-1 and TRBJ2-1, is KAGVTQTPRYLIKTRGQQVTLSCSPISGHRSVSWYQQTPGQGLQFLFEYFSETQRNKGNFPGRFSGRQFSNSRSEMNVSTLELGDSALYLCASSLGGPEAEQFFGPGTRLTVL.

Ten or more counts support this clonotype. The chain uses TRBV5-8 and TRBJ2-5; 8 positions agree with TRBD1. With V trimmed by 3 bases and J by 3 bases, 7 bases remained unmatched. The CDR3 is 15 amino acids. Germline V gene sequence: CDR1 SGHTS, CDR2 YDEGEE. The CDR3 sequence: CASSSGDRKKETQYF. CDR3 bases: TGTGCCAGCAGCTCCGGGGACAGGAAGAAAGAGACCCAGTACTTC. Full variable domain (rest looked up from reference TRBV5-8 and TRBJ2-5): EAGVTQSPTHLIKTRGQQATLRCSPISGHTSVYWYQQALGLGLQFLLWYDEGEERNRGNFPPRFSGRQFPNYSSELNVNALELEDSALYLCASSSGDRKKETQYFGPGTRLLVL.

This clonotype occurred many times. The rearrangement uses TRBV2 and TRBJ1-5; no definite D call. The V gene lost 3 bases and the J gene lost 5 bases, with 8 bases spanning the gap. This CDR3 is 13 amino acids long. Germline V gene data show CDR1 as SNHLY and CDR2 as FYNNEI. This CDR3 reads CASSEYGYQPQHF. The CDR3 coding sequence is TGTGCCAGCAGTGAGTACGGTTATCAGCCCCAGCATTTT.

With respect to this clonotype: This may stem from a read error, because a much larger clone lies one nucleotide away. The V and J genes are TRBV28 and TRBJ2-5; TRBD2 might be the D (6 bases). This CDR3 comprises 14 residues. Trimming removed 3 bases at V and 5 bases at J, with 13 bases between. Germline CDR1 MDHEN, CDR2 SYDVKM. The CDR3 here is CASSLNRETETQYF. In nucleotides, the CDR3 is TGTGCCAGCAGTTTGAATCGGGAGACGGAGACCCAGTACTTC.

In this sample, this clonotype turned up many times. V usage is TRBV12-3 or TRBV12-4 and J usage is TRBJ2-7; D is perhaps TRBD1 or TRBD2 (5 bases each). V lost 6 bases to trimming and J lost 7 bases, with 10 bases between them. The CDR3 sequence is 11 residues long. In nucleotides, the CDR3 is TGTGCCAGCAGGCTCGAGGGGGAGCAGTACTTC. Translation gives CASRLEGEQYF.

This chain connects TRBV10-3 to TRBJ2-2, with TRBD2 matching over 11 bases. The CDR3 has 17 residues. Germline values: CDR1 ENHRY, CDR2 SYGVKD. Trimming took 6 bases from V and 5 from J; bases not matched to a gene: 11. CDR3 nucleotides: TGTGCCATCAGGCCCCAACTAGCGGGAGTTATTACCGGGGAGCTGTTTTTT. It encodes CAIRPQLAGVITGELFF.

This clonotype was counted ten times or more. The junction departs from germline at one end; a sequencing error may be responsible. The CDR3 spells CASSYTGASHEQYF. The CDR3 coding sequence is TGTGCCAGCAGTTACACGGGGGCCTCCCACGAGCAGTACTTC. The chain has TRBV6-2 or TRBV6-3 and TRBJ2-7, with D possibly called TRBD1 or TRBD2 (6 bases each). Germline V gives CDR1 MNHEY, CDR2 SVGEGT. This CDR3 is built from 14 residues.

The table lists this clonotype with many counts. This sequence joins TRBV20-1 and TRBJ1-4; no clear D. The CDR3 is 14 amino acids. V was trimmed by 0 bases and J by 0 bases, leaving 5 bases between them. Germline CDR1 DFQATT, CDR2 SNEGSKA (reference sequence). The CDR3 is CSAREGSTNEKLFF. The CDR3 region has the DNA TGCAGTGCTAGAGAAGGGTCAACTAATGAAAAACTGTTTTTT.

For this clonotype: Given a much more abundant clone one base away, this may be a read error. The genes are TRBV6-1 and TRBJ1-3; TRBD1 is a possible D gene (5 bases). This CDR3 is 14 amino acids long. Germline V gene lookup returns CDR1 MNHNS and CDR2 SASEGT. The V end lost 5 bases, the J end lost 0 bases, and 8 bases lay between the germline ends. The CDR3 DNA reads TGTGCCAGCAGTAAAGGGGCCTCTGGAAACACCATATATTTT. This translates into CASSKGASGNTIYF.